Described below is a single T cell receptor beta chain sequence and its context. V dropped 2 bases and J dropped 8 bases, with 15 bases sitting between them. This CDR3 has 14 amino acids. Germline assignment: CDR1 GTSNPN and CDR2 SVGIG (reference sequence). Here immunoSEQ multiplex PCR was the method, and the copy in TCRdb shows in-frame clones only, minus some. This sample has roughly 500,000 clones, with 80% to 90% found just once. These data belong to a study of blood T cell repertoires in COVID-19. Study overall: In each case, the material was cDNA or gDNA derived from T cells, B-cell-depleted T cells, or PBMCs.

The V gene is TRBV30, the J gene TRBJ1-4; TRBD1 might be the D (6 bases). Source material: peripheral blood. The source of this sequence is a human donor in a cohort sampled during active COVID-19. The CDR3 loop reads CAWSWGGGSEKLFF. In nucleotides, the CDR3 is TGTGCCTGGAGTTGGGGGGGCGGAAGCGAAAAACTGTTTTTT.